A selection of T cell receptor beta chains follows, all from one sample in a study of blood T cell repertoires in COVID-19. The table came from immunoSEQ multiplex PCR; TCRdb's copy has only in-frame clones and leaves some out. The sample lists a few hundred thousand clones, approximately 85% occurring once. Input material: PBMCs or T cells enriched from blood (not recorded which). Receptor source: a woman under 40 who had recovered from COVID-19. The conserved cysteine and the conserved F or W are not part of the CDR3 here. The order of the fields is clone size, J gene, V gene, CDR3 protein. Size is omitted from some rows. Given values are once, few, many or a class for expanded clones.

NA	TRBJ2-7	TRBV28	ASSFRQGRGEQY
NA	TRBJ2-3	TRBV7-9	ASSLVSRGTDTQY
NA	TRBJ1-1	TRBV28	ASSFGQVNTEAF
NA	TRBJ1-2	TRBV28	ASSSSGGANYGYT
NA	TRBJ1-4	TRBV19	ASSILPGQRNEKLF
NA	TRBJ2-2	TRBV4-1	ASSLVLAGVVGELF
once	TRBJ2-3	TRBV5-1	ASSPLAGGPGDTQY
NA	TRBJ2-3	TRBV3-1/TRBV3-2	ASSPSQRGPLGEQY
NA	TRBJ1-5	TRBV29-1	SARTGLSSNQPQH
NA	TRBJ2-1	TRBV9	ASSVTGINNEQF
NA	TRBJ1-1	TRBV10-1	ASSGGGNGNTEAF
few	TRBJ2-7	TRBV7-9	ASSARWRDSYEQY
few	TRBJ1-1	TRBV5-6	ASSLDRTEAF